This TCR beta chain comes out of a study of CD8+CD57+ T cells in acquired aplastic anemia. Whole-study context: Sorting CD4+ and CD8+ cells gave DNA averaging roughly 3.2 ug. The study, taken as a whole, reports: Found in both controls and patients were some 30 CD8+ CDR3 sequences. In CD8+ cells, Simpson's diversity showed no significant difference between patients and controls.

This CDR3 has 14 amino acids. Germline-derived CDR1 and CDR2 are MGHDK and SYGVNS. Concerning this clonotype itself: Its antigen is as yet unknown. Mismatch with germline at one junction end may stem from a read error.

Profiling of TCR beta VDJ combinations and CDR3 sequences used genomic DNA as template. TCRdb re-called the reads with MiXCR, one entry per CDR3 protein. The sample contains about 210,000 distinct CDR3 sequences, around 60% of which appear only once. V usage is TRBV25-1 and J usage is TRBJ2-3; 7 nucleotides match TRBD2. Material: sorted CD4+, CD8+, or CD8+CD57+ T cells (not recorded which) from PBMCs. The sequence was collected from a human donor in good health. The CDR3 reads CASSEGRETDTQYF. Written as DNA, the CDR3 is TGTGCCAGCAGTGAAGGGAGGGAGACAGATACGCAGTACTTT.